The 20 T cell receptor beta chains listed next were all sequenced from one sample in a study of molecular identifiers for immune sequencing clone quantification. TCRdb redid the calling of the PCR reads with MiXCR, one entry per CDR3 protein. Counted here are 63,000 or so distinct CDR3 sequences, less than 20% occurring once; the ten biggest clones make up 1.3% to 1.5%. Sequenced: naive CD8+ T cells from blood, with Jurkat cell RNA spiked in. Subset reported: FACS-sorted CD8+CD4-CCR7+CD45RA+ naive T cells. These receptors all come from a human donor in good health. Some libraries in this study had Jurkat cell RNA spiked in.

This clonotype was detected ten times or more. The chain joins TRBV29-1 to TRBJ2-3; D remains ambiguous. V dropped 3 bases and J dropped 0 bases, with 16 bases sitting between them. This CDR3 comprises 16 residues. Per the germline V gene, CDR1 is SQVTM and CDR2 is ANQGSEA. CDR3 sequence (DNA): TGCAGCGTTGACGGGTTCGGGCACCCAAGCACAGATACGCAGTATTTT. This gives the protein CSVDGFGHPSTDTQYF.

The sample holds many counts of this clonotype. The rearrangement uses TRBV9 and TRBJ2-7; D ambiguous. The CDR3 is made up of 14 amino acids. V lost 0 bases and J 0 bases, leaving 7 bases between the germline ends. Germline CDR1 reads SGDLS; CDR2 reads YYNGEE. The CDR3 sequence: CASSVGRSSYEQYF. In DNA form, the CDR3 reads TGTGCCAGCAGCGTAGGACGCTCCTCCTACGAGCAGTACTTC.

In this sample, this clonotype turned up a few times. The chain is built from TRBV11-2 and TRBJ2-1, with 9 positions matching TRBD2. The germline V gene encodes CDR1 SGHAT and CDR2 FQNNGV. V was clipped by 3 bases and J by 9 bases; unmatched bases: 15. CDR3 size: 17 residues. The CDR3 here is CASSFQDGSGRFVEQFF. In DNA, the CDR3 is TGTGCCAGCAGCTTTCAGGATGGTAGCGGGAGATTTGTTGAGCAGTTCTTC.

The rearrangement joins TRBV19 to TRBJ2-3, with D possibly matching TRBD2 (6 bases). The germline V and J ends were trimmed by 7 bases and 2 bases, with 13 bases remaining between them. This CDR3 has 14 residues. Germline assignment: CDR1 LNHDA and CDR2 SQIVND (reference sequence). Here the CDR3 reads CASTYTSTTDTQYF. The CDR3, as DNA: TGTGCCAGTACCTACACTAGCACCACAGATACGCAGTATTTT.

This clonotype occurred a few times. This may be a read error, as it is one base from a much larger clone. The chain is built from TRBV24-1 and TRBJ2-1, with 8 bases identical to TRBD1. The CDR3 runs 15 residues. Germline V gene sequence: CDR1 KGHDR, CDR2 SFDVKD. CDR3 coding DNA: TGTGCCACCAGTGAAGTGACAGGGGAACACAATGGGCAGTTCTTC. Translated, it gives CATSEVTGEHNGQFF.

This clonotype was recorded at least ten times. The rearrangement joins TRBV19 to TRBJ2-1, with 10 bases lining up with TRBD2. Unmatched junction bases numbered 1, after V lost 3 bases and J lost 2 bases. Germline lookup yields CDR1 LNHDA and CDR2 SQIVND (reference sequence). The CDR3 has 15 amino acids. CDR3 in DNA: TGTGCCAGTAGTATGGGACTAGCGACCTACAATGAGCAGTTCTTC. Its translation is CASSMGLATYNEQFF.

Notes on this clonotype: Compared with germline, one end of the junction differs, possibly owing to a read error. This chain uses TRBV9 with TRBJ2-7; no clear D gene. This CDR3 has 11 residues. Germline lookup yields CDR1 SGDLS and CDR2 YYNGEE. This chain's CDR3 is CASSAAYEQCF. In nucleotides, the CDR3 is TGTGCTAGCAGCGCGGCCTACGAGCAGTGCTTC.

Ten or more counts support this clonotype. The chain carries TRBV3-1 and TRBJ2-7; 8 nucleotides match TRBD2. CDR3 size: 15 residues. The junction had 6 bases not matched to a gene; V was cut back by 5 bases and J by 0 bases. Germline CDR1 and CDR2: LGHDT and YNNKEL (reference sequence). The CDR3 bases are TGTGCCAGCAGCATGCCTAGCGGGTCCTCCTACGAGCAGTACTTC. Its protein is CASSMPSGSSYEQYF.

This clonotype was recorded at least ten times. V usage is TRBV6-2 or TRBV6-3 and J usage is TRBJ1-2; the D gene is possibly TRBD1 (5 bases). From germline, CDR1 is MNHEY and CDR2 SVGEGT. V was shortened by 6 bases and J by 3 bases, with 17 bases between the two germline ends. This CDR3 contains 15 residues. The CDR3: CASRSIQEPDYGYTF. CDR3 DNA: TGTGCCAGCAGGAGTATACAGGAGCCTGACTATGGCTACACCTTC.

At least ten counts were recorded for this clonotype. The chain uses TRBV29-1 and TRBJ1-2, with TRBD1 matching 7 bases. V trimming: 4 bases; J trimming: 0 bases; junction bases outside the gene matches: 2. The CDR3 consists of 13 residues. Germline values: CDR1 SQVTM, CDR2 ANQGSEA. In nucleotides, the CDR3 is TGCAGCGTTGCCGGGACAGCTAACTATGGCTACACCTTC. It is translated as CSVAGTANYGYTF.

The table lists this clonotype with many counts. The chain couples TRBV5-4 to TRBJ2-2; TRBD2 aligns across 14 bases. Per the germline V gene, CDR1 is SGHNT and CDR2 is YYREEE (reference sequence). This CDR3 comprises 20 residues. Trimming removed 4 bases from V and 3 bases from J; junction bases left unmatched: 14. This chain's CDR3 is CASSQNWGLAGVWDTGELFF. The DNA of the CDR3 is TGTGCCAGCAGCCAAAATTGGGGACTAGCGGGAGTTTGGGACACCGGGGAGCTGTTTTTT. Full variable domain (missing parts from reference TRBV5-4 and TRBJ2-2): ETGVTQSPTHLIKTRGQQVTLRCSSQSGHNTVSWYQQALGQGPQFIFQYYREEENGRGNFPPRFSGLQFPNYSSELNVNALELDDSALYLCASSQNWGLAGVWDTGELFFGEGSRLTVL.

This clonotype was counted between two and nine times. This sequence may be a read error, since a much larger clone differs from it by one base. The J gene is TRBJ2-2, the V gene TRBV20-1, with 9 bases fitting TRBD2. This CDR3 comprises 13 residues. CDR1 is DFQATT and CDR2 is SNEGSKA in the germline V gene (reference sequence). The CDR3 is CSAASGTNGELLF. CDR3 DNA sequence: TGCAGTGCGGCTAGCGGGACGAACGGGGAGCTGCTTTTT.

This clonotype was observed many times. The chain combines TRBV27 with TRBJ2-3, with a possible D match to TRBD2 (6 bases). V gave up 5 bases and J gave up 6 bases, with 9 bases separating them. Germline V gene data show CDR1 as MNHEY and CDR2 as SMNVEV (reference sequence). The CDR3 extends over 12 amino acids. The CDR3 DNA is TGTGCCAGCAGTGGTAGCGGCGATACGCAGTATTTT. Protein sequence: CASSGSGDTQYF.

This sequence joins TRBV7-8 and TRBJ2-7; no clear D. Trimming left V 5 bases short and J 2 bases short, with 13 bases between. Germline V lookup: CDR1 SGHVS, CDR2 FQNEAQ. This CDR3 region has 14 residues. The CDR3 is CASSPTGQTYEQYF. The CDR3 DNA reads as TGTGCCAGCAGCCCGACCGGGCAAACCTACGAGCAGTACTTC.

The chain joins TRBV18 to TRBJ2-3; the match to TRBD2 covers 14 bases. The CDR3 covers 17 residues. J gave up 4 bases and V 2 bases, and 5 bases lay outside the gene matches. CDR1 is KGHSH and CDR2 is LQKENI in the germline V gene. CDR3 DNA sequence: TGTGCCAGCTCACCAAAGGGACTAGCGGGAGTCTCAGATACGCAGTATTTT. It encodes CASSPKGLAGVSDTQYF.

This clonotype was detected ten times or more. The rearrangement joins TRBV28 to TRBJ2-1; D not certain. This CDR3 contains 13 residues. V lost 5 bases and J lost 8, with 13 bases in between. Germline loops: CDR1 MDHEN, CDR2 SYDVKM. The CDR3 DNA sequence: TGTGCCAGCAGTCTTGTTCCCGGTCATGAGCAGTTCTTC. It translates to CASSLVPGHEQFF.

This clonotype came up many times. The chain combines TRBV28 with TRBJ2-3; perhaps TRBD2 as D (5 bases). Trimming took off 1 base at V and 2 bases at J, with 10 bases between the two ends. The CDR3 is 15 amino acids. Germline V gives CDR1 MDHEN, CDR2 SYDVKM. Written as DNA, the CDR3 is TGTGCCAGCAGTTTATCGATGCTAGCCACAGATACGCAGTATTTT. Its protein product is CASSLSMLATDTQYF.

This clonotype was recorded many times. The chain is built from TRBV28 and TRBJ2-3; D remains unclear. The CDR3 is 15 residues long. Germline CDR1 is MDHEN and CDR2 is SYDVKM. V lost 3 bases and J lost 2, with 12 bases in between. For the CDR3, the DNA is TGTGCCAGCAGTTTGACTTGGGGTGTCACAGATACGCAGTATTTT. It is translated as CASSLTWGVTDTQYF.

This clonotype was counted ten times or more. CDR3 sequence (DNA): TGTGCCAGCAGCCCCCGGACTAGCGGGAGTAGAACTAGCACAGATACGCAGTATTTT. Translating gives CASSPRTSGSRTSTDTQYF. The J gene is TRBJ2-3, the V gene TRBV13, with 13 bases fitting TRBD2. The J segment lost 0 bases and the V segment lost 5 bases, leaving 11 bases of the junction unmatched. Germline CDR1 and CDR2: PRHDT and FYEKMQ (reference sequence). The CDR3 runs to 19 residues.

This clonotype was found once. The rearrangement uses TRBV6-5 and TRBJ2-2, with TRBD2 matching over 12 bases. V dropped 3 bases and J dropped 7; count of bases not matched to a gene: 6. The CDR3 consists of 16 residues. The germline V gene has CDR1 MNHEY and CDR2 SVGAGI. The CDR3 loop reads CASSYVTSGSSGELFF. CDR3 in DNA: TGTGCCAGCAGTTATGTGACTAGCGGGAGTAGCGGGGAGCTGTTTTTT.